This TCR beta chain was obtained from a study of response to subunit inactivated influenza vaccine. TCRdb re-derived calls from the RT-PCR reads in MiXCR, one entry per CDR3 protein. The repertoire consists of over 650,000 distinct CDR3 sequences, with approximately 17% occurring once and the leading ten covering roughly a tenth. This clonotype was detected only once. The CDR3 covers 16 residues. Germline lookup yields CDR1 LNHNV and CDR2 YYDKDF (reference sequence). The V segment lost 0 bases and the J segment 6 bases; nucleotides outside the gene matches: 4. Sequencing used PBMCs from blood, obtained more than 4 days after vaccination. The chain is built from TRBV15 and TRBJ2-3; 12 positions agree with TRBD2. This receptor was taken from a man in his forties or fifties who received an inactivated influenza vaccine. In DNA, the CDR3 is TGTGCCACCAGCAGAGAGACTAGCGGGAGTTGGGATACGCAGTATTTT. Encoded protein: CATSRETSGSWDTQYF.